A selection of T cell receptor beta chains follows, all from one sample in a study of control samples from healthy donors and cancer patients. The protocol was immunoSEQ multiplex PCR, while the TCRdb copy is restricted to in-frame clones and leaves out a portion. This table holds fewer than 130,000 clones, around 89% found once. The sample was PBMCs. Source of these receptors: a woman aged 55-70 years with lung cancer. The CDR3 runs from the conserved cysteine through the conserved F or W. D genes are given only for firm matches. The size field is filled for only some rows; it gives once, few, many or a size class.

D	size	J	V	CDR3	DNA
-	-	TRBJ1-5	TRBV5-1	CASSLVPGSNQPQHF	TGCGCCAGCAGCTTGGTCCCGGGTAGCAATCAGCCCCAGCATTTT
TRBD1	-	TRBJ1-2	TRBV11-2	CASSLDPTGAAGYTF	TGTGCCAGCAGCTTAGATCCTACAGGGGCCGCCGGCTACACCTTC
-	-	TRBJ1-2	TRBV6-5	CASSFGRVGYTF	TGTGCCAGCAGTTTTGGCAGGGTCGGCTACACCTTC
-	-	TRBJ2-1	TRBV14	CASSHNHEQFF	TGTGCCAGCAGCCACAATCATGAGCAGTTCTTC
-	-	TRBJ2-3	TRBV9	CASSVIGAGGTTQYF	TGTGCCAGCAGCGTAATAGGGGCCGGGGGGACAACCCAGTATTTT
-	-	TRBJ1-2	TRBV20-1	CSASTGPSYGYTF	TGCAGTGCTAGTACGGGGCCTAGCTATGGCTACACCTTC
-	-	TRBJ2-1	TRBV7-3	CASSLRDWRLGSYNEQFF	TGTGCCAGCAGCTTAAGAGATTGGAGGTTAGGGTCCTACAATGAGCAGTTCTTC
-	-	TRBJ1-1	TRBV11-3	CASSLEYRENTEAFF	TGTGCCAGCAGCTTAGAATATAGGGAGAACACTGAAGCTTTCTTT
-	once	TRBJ1-1	TRBV25-1	CASSGRRATEAFF	TGTGCCAGCAGTGGAAGACGGGCCACTGAAGCTTTCTTT
-	-	TRBJ1-4	TRBV7-2	CASSPAKLDGNEKLFF	TGTGCCAGCAGCCCAGCTAAGTTAGACGGAAATGAAAAACTGTTTTTT
TRBD1	few	TRBJ1-2	TRBV6-2/TRBV6-3	CASSSGQAAILNYGYTF	TGTGCCAGCAGCTCCGGACAGGCCGCGATATTGAACTATGGCTACACCTTC
-	-	TRBJ1-2	TRBV27	CASSLQENYGYTF	TGTGCCAGCAGTCTACAGGAGAACTATGGCTACACCTTC
-	-	TRBJ1-2	TRBV27	CARARIDTGKLGGYTF	TGTGCCAGAGCTCGAATCGATACAGGGAAATTGGGGGGCTACACCTTC
-	-	TRBJ2-7	TRBV7-8	CASSLAQARPGSLYEQYF	TGTGCCAGCAGCTTAGCGCAAGCTCGTCCAGGGAGCTTATACGAGCAGTACTTC
TRBD1	-	TRBJ1-1	TRBV19	CASSITPSGGALNTEAFF	TGTGCCAGTAGTATTACGCCCTCAGGGGGCGCCTTGAACACTGAAGCTTTCTTT
TRBD1	-	TRBJ1-1	TRBV25-1	CASSEGGTGDVNTEAFF	TGTGCCAGCAGTGAAGGAGGGACAGGGGACGTGAACACTGAAGCTTTCTTT
TRBD2	-	TRBJ2-5	TRBV12-5	CASGLGTSQYQETQYF	TGTGCTAGTGGTTTGGGGACTAGCCAGTACCAAGAGACCCAGTACTTC
-	-	TRBJ1-4	TRBV12-3/TRBV12-4	CASSPGPSEKLFF	TGTGCCAGCAGCCCCGGACCCTCAGAAAAACTGTTTTTT
TRBD1	-	TRBJ2-5	TRBV4-1	CASSQTPGGRTHETQYF	TGCGCCAGCAGCCAAACCCCAGGGGGCCGGACACATGAGACCCAGTACTTC
-	-	TRBJ2-7	TRBV5-1	CASSLDYEQYF	TGCGCCAGCAGCTTGGACTACGAGCAGTACTTC
-	once	TRBJ1-4	TRBV12-3/TRBV12-4	CASRLNYGEKLFF	TGTGCCAGCAGATTGAATTATGGCGAAAAACTGTTTTTT
-	once	TRBJ2-2	TRBV5-1	CASSLDGELTGELFF	TGCGCCAGCAGCTTGGACGGGGAGCTCACCGGGGAGCTGTTTTTT
-	-	TRBJ2-7	TRBV9	CASSVEGLLGLGEQYF	TGTGCCAGCAGCGTAGAAGGACTCCTCGGTCTCGGCGAGCAGTACTTC
-	-	TRBJ2-3	TRBV19	CASSIRGDTQYF	TGTGCCAGTAGTATTCGGGGAGATACGCAGTATTTT
TRBD1	-	TRBJ1-1	TRBV30	CAWGTGGDSEAFF	TGTGCCTGGGGGACAGGGGGGGATTCTGAAGCTTTCTTT
-	-	TRBJ2-3	TRBV18	CASSGGAGDTDTQYF	TGTGCCAGCTCTGGCGGGGCAGGGGACACAGATACGCAGTATTTT
-	-	TRBJ2-7	TRBV27	CASSLEIGTGLPYEQYF	TGTGCCAGCAGCCTAGAGATCGGTACAGGGTTACCCTACGAGCAGTACTTC
TRBD2	-	TRBJ2-7	TRBV28	CASRPIPGTSGSQEYEQYF	TGTGCCAGCAGACCTATCCCCGGGACTAGCGGGAGCCAGGAGTACGAGCAGTACTTC
-	-	TRBJ1-3	TRBV5-1	CASSLAWTGGNTIYF	TGCGCCAGCAGCTTGGCGTGGACTGGGGGAAACACCATATATTTT
TRBD1	-	TRBJ1-2	TRBV18	CASSPDRANYGYTF	TGTGCCAGCTCACCCGACAGGGCCAACTATGGCTACACCTTC
-	once	TRBJ2-7	TRBV2	CASSEGSGGREQYF	TGTGCCAGCAGTGAAGGTTCGGGGGGCCGCGAGCAGTACTTC
-	-	TRBJ1-2	TRBV5-1	CASSLGVSFNYGYTF	TGCGCCAGCAGCTTGGGTGTCAGCTTTAACTATGGCTACACCTTC
-	-	TRBJ1-3	TRBV11-3	CASSLRTLGGNTIYF	TGTGCCAGCAGCCTTCGGACCCTCGGGGGAAACACCATATATTTT
TRBD1	-	TRBJ1-6	TRBV19	CASSMGQSNSPLHF	TGTGCCAGTAGTATGGGACAGAGTAATTCACCCCTCCACTTT
-	-	TRBJ2-1	TRBV2	CASRSGTFKQFF	TGTGCCAGCAGGTCAGGGACTTTTAAGCAGTTCTTC
-	-	TRBJ1-3	TRBV6-5	CASSYSMLSSGNTIYF	TGTGCCAGCAGTTACTCGATGCTCAGCTCTGGAAACACCATATATTTT
TRBD2	-	TRBJ2-3	TRBV30	CAWSQLAHATDTQYF	TGTGCCTGGAGTCAACTAGCGCACGCCACAGATACGCAGTATTTT
TRBD1	-	TRBJ1-2	TRBV27	CASSPRDRRGYTF	TGTGCCAGCAGTCCGAGGGACAGGCGTGGCTACACCTTC
-	-	TRBJ2-5	TRBV2	CASSAGSGQETQYF	TGTGCCAGCAGTGCTGGGTCGGGCCAAGAGACCCAGTACTTC
TRBD1	-	TRBJ1-2	TRBV11-2	CASSLGTGGVYGYTF	TGTGCCAGCAGCCTCGGGACAGGGGGTGTCTATGGCTACACCTTC
-	-	TRBJ1-2	TRBV5-1	CASSLVGDYGYTF	TGCGCCAGCAGCTTGGTCGGGGACTATGGCTACACCTTC
TRBD2	few	TRBJ2-3	TRBV19	CASSPREDDTQYF	TGTGCCAGTAGTCCGCGGGAGGACGATACGCAGTATTTT
TRBD2	-	TRBJ2-3	TRBV5-4	CASSRLTSVSDTQYF	TGTGCCAGCAGCCGTCTGACTAGCGTTTCAGATACGCAGTATTTT
TRBD2	-	TRBJ2-5	TRBV9	CASSVVGGGLETQYF	TGTGCCAGCAGCGTAGTTGGGGGAGGGTTGGAGACCCAGTACTTC
-	-	TRBJ1-2	TRBV2	CASSDRAAASNYGYTF	TGTGCCAGCAGTGATCGGGCGGCGGCTTCTAACTATGGCTACACCTTC
-	once	TRBJ1-2	TRBV9	CASSVVRGWGYTF	TGTGCCAGCAGCGTAGTTCGAGGTTGGGGCTACACCTTC
TRBD1	-	TRBJ1-2	TRBV19	CASSSEGTGGDGYTF	TGTGCCAGTAGTTCCGAAGGGACAGGGGGCGATGGCTACACCTTC